The entry below gives a single T cell receptor (beta chain) sequence along with its context. Its antigen is currently unknown. This entry belongs to a study of T cell repertoires in cytomegalovirus infection. Looking at the study overall: Both CMV infection and a matching HLA type were indicated by public TCR beta signatures.

One entry per CDR3 protein, called by TCRdb with MiXCR from the reads. The profile covers approximately 500,000 distinct CDR3 sequences, with approximately 25% appearing a single time and approximately 13% taken by the ten largest. General study results and limits: CMV-specific TCR beta clonotypes restricted by HLA-C were the ones dominating the ex vivo response. The cumulative frequency of public TCR beta families distinguished individuals who carried CMV together with the relevant HLA.

Germline values: CDR1 SGHRS, CDR2 YFSETQ. J was trimmed by 10 bases and V by 0 bases; bases with no gene match: 1. The CDR3 length is 11 residues. Input material: PBMCs. The rearrangement uses TRBV5-1 and TRBJ2-7; 7 positions match TRBD2. The TCR comes from a human donor in good health (CMV status not recorded). Some clones in this sample may be carry-over from other donors' samples. The DNA of the CDR3 is TGCGCCAGCAGCTTGGGGACTAGTCAGTACTTC. This encodes CASSLGTSQYF.